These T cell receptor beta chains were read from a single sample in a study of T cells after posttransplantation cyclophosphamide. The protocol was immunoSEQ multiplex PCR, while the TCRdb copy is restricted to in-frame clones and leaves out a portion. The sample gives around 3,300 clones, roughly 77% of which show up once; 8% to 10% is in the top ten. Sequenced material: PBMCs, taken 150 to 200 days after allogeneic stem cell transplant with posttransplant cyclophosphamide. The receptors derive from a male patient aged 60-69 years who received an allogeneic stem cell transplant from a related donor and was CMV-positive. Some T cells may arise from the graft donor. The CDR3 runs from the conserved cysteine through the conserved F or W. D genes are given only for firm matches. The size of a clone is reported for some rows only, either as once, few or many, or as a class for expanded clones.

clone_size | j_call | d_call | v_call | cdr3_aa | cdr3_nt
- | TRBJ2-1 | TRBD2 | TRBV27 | CASKGLSGGAYNEQFF | TGTGCCAGCAAGGGTCTTAGCGGGGGTGCTTACAATGAGCAGTTCTTC
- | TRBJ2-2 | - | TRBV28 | CASSFLAGANTGELFF | TGTGCCAGCAGTTTCCTAGCAGGGGCGAACACCGGGGAGCTGTTTTTT
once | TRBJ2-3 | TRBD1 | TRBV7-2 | CASSLATDRGGDTQYF | TGTGCCAGCAGCTTAGCGACGGACAGGGGAGGAGATACGCAGTATTTT
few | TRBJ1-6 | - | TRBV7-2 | CAGRSPGQRNSPLHF | TGTGCCGGCCGTTCGCCCGGACAACGTAATTCACCCCTCCACTTT
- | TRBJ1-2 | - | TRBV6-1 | CASSEDAGAIFGYTF | TGTGCCAGCAGTGAAGATGCAGGGGCGATCTTTGGCTACACCTTC
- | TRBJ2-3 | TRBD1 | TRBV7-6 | CASSPTGEFTDTQYF | TGTGCCAGCAGCCCTACAGGGGAGTTCACAGATACGCAGTATTTT
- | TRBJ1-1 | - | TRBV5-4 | CASMPSWGGVGEAFF | TGTGCCAGCATGCCGTCGTGGGGGGGCGTTGGTGAAGCTTTCTTT
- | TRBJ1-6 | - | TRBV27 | CASGLRRSAGSNSPLHF | TGTGCCAGCGGACTAAGGAGGTCGGCAGGGAGTAATTCACCCCTCCACTTT
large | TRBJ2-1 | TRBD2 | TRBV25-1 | CASSLLAGVGNEQFF | TGTGCCAGCAGTCTACTAGCGGGAGTGGGCAATGAGCAGTTCTTC
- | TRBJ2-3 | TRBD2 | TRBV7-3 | CASSPSGRADTQYF | TGTGCCAGCAGCCCTAGCGGGAGGGCAGATACGCAGTATTTT
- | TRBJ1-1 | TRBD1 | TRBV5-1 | CASSLQGVAEAFF | TGCGCCAGCAGCTTGCAGGGGGTGGCTGAAGCTTTCTTT
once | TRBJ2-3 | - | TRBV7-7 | CASSLAAGSTDTQYF | TGTGCCAGCAGCTTAGCGGCGGGAAGCACAGATACGCAGTATTTT
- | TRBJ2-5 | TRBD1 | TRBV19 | CASSIRAGTGLSETQYF | TGTGCCAGTAGTATCAGAGCCGGGACAGGCCTTTCGGAGACCCAGTACTTC
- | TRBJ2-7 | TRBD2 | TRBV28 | CASSRTGGAYEQYF | TGTGCCAGCTCACGGACGGGGGGGGCCTACGAGCAGTACTTC
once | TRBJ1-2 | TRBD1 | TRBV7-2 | CASSPSGTAYGYTF | TGTGCCAGCAGCCCCTCCGGGACAGCCTATGGCTACACCTTC
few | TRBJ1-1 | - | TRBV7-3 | CASSLGGGNTEAFF | TGTGCCAGCAGCTTAGGGGGGGGGAACACTGAAGCTTTCTTT
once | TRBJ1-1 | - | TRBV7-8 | CASSLGVGGFLNTEAFF | TGTGCCAGCAGCTTAGGGGTCGGCGGGTTTTTGAACACTGAAGCTTTCTTT